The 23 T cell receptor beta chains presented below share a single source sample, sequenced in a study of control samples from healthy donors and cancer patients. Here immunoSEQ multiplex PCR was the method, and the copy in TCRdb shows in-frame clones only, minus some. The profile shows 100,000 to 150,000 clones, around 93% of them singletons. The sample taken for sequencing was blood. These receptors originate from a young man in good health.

CDR3 sequence: CASSVGAGDSYEQYF. Here the CDR3 DNA reads TGTGCCAGCAGCGTAGGGGCAGGGGACTCCTACGAGCAGTACTTC. The chain uses TRBV9 and TRBJ2-7; weak D call: TRBD1 (6 bases). The V and J ends lost 0 bases and 0 bases respectively, with 10 bases between them. CDR1 and CDR2 (germline): SGDLS, YYNGEE. The CDR3 contains 15 residues.

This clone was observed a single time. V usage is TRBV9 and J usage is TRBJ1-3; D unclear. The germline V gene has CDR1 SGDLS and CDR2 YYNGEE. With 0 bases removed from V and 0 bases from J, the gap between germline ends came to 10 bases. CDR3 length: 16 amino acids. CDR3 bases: TGTGCCAGCAGCGTAGGGGGAGGGATCTCTGGAAACACCATATATTTT. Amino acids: CASSVGGGISGNTIYF.

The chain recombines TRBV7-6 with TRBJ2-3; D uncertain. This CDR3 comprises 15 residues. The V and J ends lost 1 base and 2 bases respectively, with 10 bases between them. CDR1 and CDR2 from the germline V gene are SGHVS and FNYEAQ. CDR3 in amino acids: CASSLVSVYTDTQYF. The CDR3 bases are TGTGCCAGCAGCTTAGTGTCCGTTTACACAGATACGCAGTATTTT.

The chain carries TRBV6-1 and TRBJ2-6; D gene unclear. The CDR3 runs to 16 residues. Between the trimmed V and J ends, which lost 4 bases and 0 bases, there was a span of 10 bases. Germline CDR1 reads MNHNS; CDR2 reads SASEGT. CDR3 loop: CASSVQVLSGANVLTF. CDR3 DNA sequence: TGTGCCAGCAGTGTTCAGGTCCTCTCTGGGGCCAACGTCCTGACTTTC.

CDR3 DNA sequence: TGCGCCAGCAAACTGGGCGGGACAGGGGACACTGAAGCTTTCTTT. Its translation is CASKLGGTGDTEAFF. The chain carries TRBV5-1 and TRBJ1-1; 10 bases are a match to TRBD1. CDR1 is SGHRS and CDR2 is YFSETQ in the germline V gene. The length of the CDR3 is 15 residues. The junction had 8 bases not matched to a gene; V was cut back by 6 bases and J by 3 bases.

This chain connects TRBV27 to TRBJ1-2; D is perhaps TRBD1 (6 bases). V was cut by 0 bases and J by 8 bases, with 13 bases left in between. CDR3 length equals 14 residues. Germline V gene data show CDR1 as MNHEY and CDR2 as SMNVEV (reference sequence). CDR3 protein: CASSLSGAGEGYTF. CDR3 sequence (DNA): TGTGCCAGCAGTTTATCGGGGGCAGGGGAGGGCTACACCTTC.

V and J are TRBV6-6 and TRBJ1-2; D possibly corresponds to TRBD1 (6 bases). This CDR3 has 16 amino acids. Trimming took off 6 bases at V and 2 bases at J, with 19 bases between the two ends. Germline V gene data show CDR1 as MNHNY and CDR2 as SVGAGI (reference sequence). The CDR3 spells CASRLLSGQHNYGYTF. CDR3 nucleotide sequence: TGTGCCAGCAGGCTACTTTCGGGACAACACAACTATGGCTACACCTTC.

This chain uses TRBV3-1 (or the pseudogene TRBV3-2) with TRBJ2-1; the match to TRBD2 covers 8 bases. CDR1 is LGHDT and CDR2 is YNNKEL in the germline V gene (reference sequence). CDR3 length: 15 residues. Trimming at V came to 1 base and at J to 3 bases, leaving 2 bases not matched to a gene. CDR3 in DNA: TGTGCCAGCAGCCAAGGGAGCGGGGGCTACAATGAGCAGTTCTTC. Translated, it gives CASSQGSGGYNEQFF.

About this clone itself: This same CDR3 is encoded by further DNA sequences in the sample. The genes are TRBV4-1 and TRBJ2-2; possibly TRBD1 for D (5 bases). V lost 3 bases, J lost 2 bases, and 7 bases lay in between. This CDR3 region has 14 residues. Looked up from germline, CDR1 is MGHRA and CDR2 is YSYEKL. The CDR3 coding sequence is TGCGCCAGCAGCCACGGACAAAACACCGGGGAGCTGTTTTTT. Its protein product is CASSHGQNTGELFF.

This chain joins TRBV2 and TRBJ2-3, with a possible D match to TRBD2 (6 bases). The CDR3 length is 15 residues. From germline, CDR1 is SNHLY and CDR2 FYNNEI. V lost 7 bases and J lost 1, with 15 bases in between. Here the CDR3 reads CASTRGGIGTDTQYF. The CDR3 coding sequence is TGTGCCAGCACCCGCGGAGGGATCGGCACAGATACGCAGTATTTT.

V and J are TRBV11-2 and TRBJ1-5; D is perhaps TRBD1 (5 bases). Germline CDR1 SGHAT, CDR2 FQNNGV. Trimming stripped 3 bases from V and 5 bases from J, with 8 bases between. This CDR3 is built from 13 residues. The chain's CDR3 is CASSFRADQPQHF. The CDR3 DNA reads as TGTGCCAGCAGCTTCAGGGCGGATCAGCCCCAGCATTTT.

CDR3 nucleotides: TGCAGCGTTGAGTCCGCCTATGGCTACACCTTC. It is translated as CSVESAYGYTF. The chain has TRBV29-1 and TRBJ1-2; D ambiguous. V was pared by 3 bases and J by 4 bases, with 6 bases between. There are 11 residues in the CDR3. CDR1 and CDR2 from the germline V gene are SQVTM and ANQGSEA. The complete variable domain, with remaining parts taken from reference TRBV29-1 and TRBJ1-2, reads SAVISQKPSRDICQRGTSLTIQCQVDSQVTMMFWYRQQPGQSLTLIATANQGSEATYESGFVIDKFPISRPNLTFSTLTVSNMSPEDSSIYLCSVESAYGYTFGSGTRLTVV.

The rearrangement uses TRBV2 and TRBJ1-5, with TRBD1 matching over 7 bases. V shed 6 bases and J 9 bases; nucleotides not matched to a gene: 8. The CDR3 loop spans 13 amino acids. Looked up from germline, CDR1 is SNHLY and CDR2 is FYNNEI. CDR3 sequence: CASRGQKSSPQHF. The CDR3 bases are TGTGCCAGCAGGGGACAGAAATCATCGCCCCAGCATTTT. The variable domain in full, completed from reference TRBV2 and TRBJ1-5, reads EPEVTQTPSHQVTQMGQEVILRCVPISNHLYFYWYRQILGQKVEFLVSFYNNEISEKSEIFDDQFSVERPDGSNFTLKIRSTKLEDSAMYFCASRGQKSSPQHFGDGTRLSIL.

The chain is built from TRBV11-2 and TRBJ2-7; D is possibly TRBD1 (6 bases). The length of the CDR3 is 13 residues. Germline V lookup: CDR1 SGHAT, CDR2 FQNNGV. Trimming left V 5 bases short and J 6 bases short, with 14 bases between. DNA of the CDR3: TGTGCCAGCAGCCTTAGGACAGCTACCGAGCAGTACTTC. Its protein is CASSLRTATEQYF.

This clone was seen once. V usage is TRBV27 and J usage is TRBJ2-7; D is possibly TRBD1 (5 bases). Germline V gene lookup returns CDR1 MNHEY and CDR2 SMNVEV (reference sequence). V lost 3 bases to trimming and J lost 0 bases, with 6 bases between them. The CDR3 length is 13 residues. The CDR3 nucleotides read TGTGCCAGCAGTTTTGGGGCCTCCTACGAGCAGTACTTC. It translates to CASSFGASYEQYF.

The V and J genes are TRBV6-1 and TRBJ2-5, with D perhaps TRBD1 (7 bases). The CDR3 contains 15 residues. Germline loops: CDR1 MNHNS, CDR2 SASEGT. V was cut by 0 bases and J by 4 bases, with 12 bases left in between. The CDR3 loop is CASSEAQGGRETQYF. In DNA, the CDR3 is TGTGCCAGCAGTGAAGCGCAGGGGGGCCGAGAGACCCAGTACTTC.

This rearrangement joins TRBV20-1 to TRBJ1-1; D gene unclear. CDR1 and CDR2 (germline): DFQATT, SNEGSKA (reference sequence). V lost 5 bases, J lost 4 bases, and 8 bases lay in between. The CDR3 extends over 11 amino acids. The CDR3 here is CSAEMGTEAFF. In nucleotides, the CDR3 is TGCAGTGCTGAGATGGGCACTGAAGCTTTCTTT.

The CDR3 protein is CASSSPGGGQETQYF. For the CDR3, the DNA is TGTGCCAGCAGTTCCCCGGGGGGGGGCCAAGAGACCCAGTACTTC. V and J are TRBV27 and TRBJ2-5; 8 nucleotides line up with TRBD2. CDR1 and CDR2 from the germline V gene are MNHEY and SMNVEV (reference sequence). The ends lost 4 bases at V and 1 base at J; junction bases unmatched: 5. The CDR3 covers 15 residues.

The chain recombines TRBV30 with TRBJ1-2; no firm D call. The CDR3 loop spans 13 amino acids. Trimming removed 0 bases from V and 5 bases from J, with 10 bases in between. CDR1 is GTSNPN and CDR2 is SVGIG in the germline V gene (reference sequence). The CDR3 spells CAWSVQRLYGYTF. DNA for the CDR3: TGTGCCTGGAGTGTACAGCGTCTTTATGGCTACACCTTC. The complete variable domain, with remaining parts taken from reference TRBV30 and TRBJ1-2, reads SQTIHQWPATLVQPVGSPLSLECTVEGTSNPNLYWYRQAAGRGLQLLFYSVGIGQISSEVPQNLSASRPQDRQFILSSKKLLLSDSGFYLCAWSVQRLYGYTFGSGTRLTVV.

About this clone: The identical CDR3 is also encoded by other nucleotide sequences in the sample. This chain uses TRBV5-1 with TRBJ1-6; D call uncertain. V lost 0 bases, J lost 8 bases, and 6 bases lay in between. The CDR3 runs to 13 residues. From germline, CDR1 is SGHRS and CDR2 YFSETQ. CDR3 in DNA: TGCGCCAGCAGCTTGGAACAACATTCACCCCTCCACTTT. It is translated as CASSLEQHSPLHF.

The CDR3 region has the DNA TGTGCCAGCAGTGTAACCCGACAGGGAAGGAGGGCTTTCTTT. This sequence encodes CASSVTRQGRRAFF. V is TRBV27 and J is TRBJ1-1; 7 nucleotides agree with TRBD1. Germline V gene lookup returns CDR1 MNHEY and CDR2 SMNVEV (reference sequence). Trimming at V came to 5 bases and at J to 11 bases, leaving 14 bases not matched to a gene. The CDR3 loop spans 14 amino acids.

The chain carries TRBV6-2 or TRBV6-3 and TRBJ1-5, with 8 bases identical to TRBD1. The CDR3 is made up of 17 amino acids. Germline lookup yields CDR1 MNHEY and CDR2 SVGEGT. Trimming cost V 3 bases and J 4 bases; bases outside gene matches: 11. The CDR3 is CASSYSLGQGRNQPQHF. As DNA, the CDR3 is TGTGCCAGCAGTTATTCCCTTGGACAGGGACGAAATCAGCCCCAGCATTTT.

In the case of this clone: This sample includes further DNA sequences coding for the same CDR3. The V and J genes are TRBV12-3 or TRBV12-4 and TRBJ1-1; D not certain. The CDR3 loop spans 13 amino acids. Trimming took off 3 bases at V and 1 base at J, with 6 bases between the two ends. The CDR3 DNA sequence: TGTGCCAGCAGTTTGAGTCAGAACACTGAAGCTTTCTTT. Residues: CASSLSQNTEAFF.